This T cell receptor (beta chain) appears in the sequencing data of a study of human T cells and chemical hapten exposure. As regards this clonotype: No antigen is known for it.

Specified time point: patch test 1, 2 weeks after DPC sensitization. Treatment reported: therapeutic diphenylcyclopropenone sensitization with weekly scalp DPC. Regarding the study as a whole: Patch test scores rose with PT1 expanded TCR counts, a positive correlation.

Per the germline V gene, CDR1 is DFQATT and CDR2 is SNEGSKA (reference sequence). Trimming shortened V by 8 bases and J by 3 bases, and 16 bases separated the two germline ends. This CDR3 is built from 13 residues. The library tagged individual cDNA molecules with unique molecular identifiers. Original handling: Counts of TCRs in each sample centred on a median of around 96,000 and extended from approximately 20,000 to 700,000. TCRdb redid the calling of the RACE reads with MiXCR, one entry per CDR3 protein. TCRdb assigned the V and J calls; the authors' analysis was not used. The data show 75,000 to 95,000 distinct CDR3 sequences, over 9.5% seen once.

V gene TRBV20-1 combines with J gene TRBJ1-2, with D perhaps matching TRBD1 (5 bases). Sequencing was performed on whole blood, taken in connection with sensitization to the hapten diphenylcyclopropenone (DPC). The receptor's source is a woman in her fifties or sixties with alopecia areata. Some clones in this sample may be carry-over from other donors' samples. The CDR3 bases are TGCAGTCCCGTCCGGGGCAGCCACTATGGCTACACCTTC. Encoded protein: CSPVRGSHYGYTF.